This T cell receptor (beta chain) comes out of a study of cytomegalovirus exposure and HLA in healthy donors. Study-wide context: The same platform was used for the 120 or so validation repertoires as for the 666 first-cohort repertoires, as reported in a later analysis.

This clone turned up a few times. Its antigen is not known. V lost 4 bases and J lost 2, with 14 bases in between. CDR1 and CDR2 (germline): MNHEY, SVGAGI. The CDR3 covers 15 residues. Measured with immunoSEQ multiplex PCR; TCRdb has only the in-frame clones, and not every one. The top ten clones hold roughly 15% of a sample with 150,000 to 200,000 clones, roughly 85% of them seen once. General study results and limits: It was found in a later analysis that first-cohort TCR clusters tended to co-occur in the 120 validation repertoires. Specific recognition of CMV antigens was confirmed in vitro for a few chains (all CMV-associated). Among TCR beta chains, those listed as cytomegalovirus-associated numbered over 150.

This clonotype was sampled from a man in his late teens or twenties in good health and CMV-seropositive. Input material: PBMCs. The chain recombines TRBV6-5 with TRBJ1-2; D is unresolved. The CDR3 DNA sequence: TGTGCCAGCAGTTCCCCAGGACTGAGCAACTATGGCTACACCTTC. Translating it yields CASSSPGLSNYGYTF.